This TCR beta chain was found in a study of control samples from healthy donors and cancer patients. In germline, CDR1 is LGHDT, CDR2 YNNKEL (reference sequence). V was cut by 2 bases and J by 4 bases, with 9 bases left in between. The CDR3 covers 14 residues. Assay: immunoSEQ multiplex PCR; the TCRdb copy retains only in-frame clones and omits some. This sample has around 130,000 clones; about 88% occur once, and the top ten carry roughly 3.2%. The chain recombines TRBV3-1 (or the pseudogene TRBV3-2) with TRBJ1-3; no clear D. The sequenced material came from blood. The sequence derives from a man aged 50-60 years in good health. The CDR3, as DNA: TGTGCCAGCAGCCAAAAGGGTAGCGGAAACACCATATATTTT. Amino acid sequence: CASSQKGSGNTIYF.